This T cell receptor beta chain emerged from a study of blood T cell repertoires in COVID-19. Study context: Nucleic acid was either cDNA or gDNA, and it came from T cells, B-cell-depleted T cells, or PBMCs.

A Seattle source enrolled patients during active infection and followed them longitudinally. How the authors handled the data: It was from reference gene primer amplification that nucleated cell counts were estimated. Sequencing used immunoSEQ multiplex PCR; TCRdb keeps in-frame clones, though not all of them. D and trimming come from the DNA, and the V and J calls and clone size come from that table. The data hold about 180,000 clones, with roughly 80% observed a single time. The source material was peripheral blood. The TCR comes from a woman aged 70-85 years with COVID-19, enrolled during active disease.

The CDR3 protein is CASSQATWENEQFF. The CDR3 coding sequence is TGTGCCAGCTCACAAGCGACCTGGGAGAATGAGCAGTTCTTC. The gene calls are TRBV18 and TRBJ2-1; D is possibly TRBD2 (5 bases). The V gene lost 4 bases and the J gene lost 7 bases, with 14 bases spanning the gap. The CDR3 loop spans 14 amino acids. The germline V gene encodes CDR1 KGHSH and CDR2 LQKENI.